What follows are 24 T cell receptor beta chains derived from one specimen sequenced in a study of Tregs in tolerant kidney transplant recipients. The assay was immunoSEQ multiplex PCR, and TCRdb's table has in-frame clones only and misses some. The sample table sets out roughly 50,000 clones. Sample: CD4+ T cells from blood, taken before the transplant. Receptor source: a human donor who received a combined kidney and bone marrow transplant.

Of note for this clone: The read stops 3 residues short of the end of the CDR3; the missing end is completed from the germline J gene. This chain links TRBV2 with TRBJ1-2, with TRBD1 as a possible D gene (5 bases). V lost 3 bases, J lost 4 bases, and 9 bases lay in between. The CDR3 sequence is 13 residues long. Germline CDR1 SNHLY, CDR2 FYNNEI. The CDR3 protein is CASSEGGGYGYTF. CDR3 DNA, as far as it was read: TGTGCCAGCAGTGAGGGGGGGGGCTATGGC.

Regarding this clone: The CDR3 end falls 3 residues outside the read, so it is completed with the germline J gene. This chain connects TRBV5-6 to TRBJ1-1; D is uncertain. CDR3 length: 15 amino acids. Trimming took 2 bases from V and 1 from J, leaving 12 bases between them. Per germline, CDR1 SGHDT and CDR2 YYEEEE. The part of the CDR3 DNA that was read is TGTGCCAGCAGCTTAGGCCCGGCGGGGAACACTGAA. Amino acid sequence: CASSLGPAGNTE. The full CDR3 is CASSLGPAGNTEAFF.

On this clone itself: The CDR3 end falls 3 residues outside the read, so it is completed with the germline J gene. V usage is TRBV5-1 and J usage is TRBJ2-3, with 7 bases identical to TRBD1. The CDR3 has 14 amino acids. Germline V gene data show CDR1 as SGHRS and CDR2 as YFSETQ. V was clipped by 4 bases and J by 6 bases; unmatched bases: 8. The covered CDR3 bases are TGCGCCAGCAGCCCACTTGACAGGGCGGATACG. As protein: CASSPLDRADT. The CDR3 as a whole reads CASSPLDRADTQYF.

Regarding this clone: The sequenced fragment ends 3 residues before the CDR3 boundary, so the rest is inferred from the germline J gene. This chain connects TRBV5-1 to TRBJ1-2, with D tentatively TRBD1 (6 bases). The length of the CDR3 is 13 residues. Per the germline V gene, CDR1 is SGHRS and CDR2 is YFSETQ. V was cut by 4 bases and J by 5 bases, with 12 bases left in between. CDR3 DNA (partial): TGCGCCAGCAGCCAACAGGGAAATTATGGC. Protein: CASSQQGNYG. The CDR3 in its entirety is CASSQQGNYGYTF. The full variable domain, with the rest looked up from reference TRBV5-1 and TRBJ1-2, is KAGVTQTPRYLIKTRGQQVTLSCSPISGHRSVSWYQQTPGQGLQFLFEYFSETQRNKGNFPGRFSGRQFSNSRSEMNVSTLELGDSALYLCASSQQGNYGYTFGSGTRLTVV.

To note about this clone: The CDR3 end is not reached by the read, which stops 3 residues before it; the germline J gene fills it in. The V call is TRBV5-1, the J call TRBJ2-1; D is perhaps TRBD1 (6 bases). Germline V gene sequence: CDR1 SGHRS, CDR2 YFSETQ. V was clipped by 1 base and J by 0 bases, with 11 bases between them. This CDR3 has 16 amino acids. This CDR3 is CASSLTTGPSYNEQFF. CDR3 DNA, as far as it was read: TGCGCCAGCAGCTTGACGACAGGTCCCTCCTACAATGAG.

CDR3 sequence: CSARTSEGLAGSEQFF. The part of the CDR3 DNA that was read is TGCAGTGCTAGAACGTCCGAGGGACTAGCAGGGAGTGAG. J is TRBJ2-1 and V is TRBV20-1, with 9 bases that match TRBD2. The CDR3 extends 3 residues past the end of the read, so its final part is completed from the germline J gene. The CDR3 is 16 residues long. Germline CDR1 reads DFQATT; CDR2 reads SNEGSKA (reference sequence). The junction had 14 bases not matched to a gene; V was cut back by 2 bases and J by 9 bases.

With regard to this clone: The CDR3 extends 3 residues past the end of the read, so its final part is completed from the germline J gene. The chain combines TRBV2 with TRBJ1-5; D perhaps matches TRBD1 (6 bases). The CDR3 length is 16 residues. V was shortened by 4 bases and J by 7 bases, with 20 bases between the two germline ends. Germline CDR1 SNHLY, CDR2 FYNNEI. The part of the CDR3 DNA that was read is TGTGCCAGCAGTGGTAACCGGGGGGCAGTGAACCAGCCC. Residues: CASSGNRGAVNQP. The entire CDR3 is CASSGNRGAVNQPQHF.

A note on this clone: The read gets to within 3 residues of the CDR3 end, and the germline J gene fills in the rest. This chain links TRBV6-2 or TRBV6-3 with TRBJ2-7; TRBD2 matches 8 bases. CDR1 is MNHEY and CDR2 is SVGEGT in the germline V gene. The CDR3 loop spans 14 amino acids. The ends lost 2 bases at V and 5 bases at J; junction bases unmatched: 5. The CDR3 here is CASSYMGLVNEQYF. Partial CDR3 DNA: TGTGCCAGCAGTTACATGGGACTAGTGAACGAG.

As concerns this clone: The CDR3 is cut off 3 residues early in the read; its end comes from the germline J gene. The chain has TRBV7-2 and TRBJ2-7; 13 bases match TRBD2. The CDR3 covers 15 residues. V shed 6 bases and J 5 bases; nucleotides not matched to a gene: 7. CDR1 is SGHTA and CDR2 is FQGNSA in the germline V gene. CDR3 DNA, as far as it was read: TGTGCCAGCAGTCGAGGACTAGCGGGAGTCGACGAG. This encodes CASSRGLAGVDE. The whole CDR3 protein is CASSRGLAGVDEQYF.

Note on this clone: With the read ending 3 residues before the CDR3 end, the germline J gene is used to fill in that end. The chain employs TRBV6-2 or TRBV6-3 and TRBJ1-1; 10 nucleotides match TRBD1. The CDR3 runs 15 residues. V shed 5 bases and J 0 bases; nucleotides not matched to a gene: 3. Per germline, CDR1 MNHEY and CDR2 SVGEGT. CDR3 protein: CASSQTGGVNTEAFF. The part of the CDR3 DNA that was read is TGTGCCAGCAGTCAGACAGGGGGCGTGAACACTGAA.

To note about this clone: The read is 3 residues too short to cover the CDR3 end, so that end is filled in from the germline J gene. The V call is TRBV5-1, the J call TRBJ2-3, with 13 bases lining up with TRBD2. CDR1 is SGHRS and CDR2 is YFSETQ in the germline V gene. The J segment lost 0 bases and the V segment lost 4 bases, leaving 8 bases of the junction unmatched. This CDR3 comprises 18 residues. The CDR3 spells CASSPRTSGGLSTDTQYF. The DNA read from the CDR3 is TGCGCCAGCAGCCCCCGGACTAGCGGGGGCCTAAGCACAGATACG.

On this clone: The sequenced fragment ends 3 residues before the CDR3 boundary, so the rest is inferred from the germline J gene. This sequence joins TRBV6-2 or TRBV6-3 and TRBJ2-1; a possible D gene is TRBD2 (6 bases). Germline V CDR1 and CDR2: MNHEY, SVGEGT. V lost 2 bases to trimming and J lost 3 bases, with 14 bases between them. The length of the CDR3 is 16 residues. Partial CDR3 DNA: TGTGCCAGCAGTTACCTGATAGCGGCGGGCTACAATGAG. This gives the protein CASSYLIAAGYNE. In full, the CDR3 is CASSYLIAAGYNEQFF.

The CDR3 reads CASSISGRRVQPQHF. Partial CDR3 DNA: TGTGCCAGTAGTATAAGCGGGCGCAGGGTTCAGCCC. This chain connects TRBV19 to TRBJ1-5; D possibly corresponds to TRBD1 (5 bases). The read ends 3 residues shy of where the CDR3 ends; the end is completed using the germline J gene. Trimming shortened V by 2 bases and J by 6 bases, and 14 bases separated the two germline ends. The CDR3 length is 15 residues. The germline V gene has CDR1 LNHDA and CDR2 SQIVND (reference sequence).

Comments on this clone: The read finishes 3 residues shy of the CDR3 end, and the germline J gene is used to complete it. The rearrangement uses TRBV5-1 and TRBJ1-3, with D possibly TRBD1 on 6 matching bases. The V end lost 4 bases, the J end lost 4 bases, and 15 bases lay between the germline ends. Germline CDR1 reads SGHRS; CDR2 reads YFSETQ. The CDR3 covers 15 residues. CDR3 sequence reads: CASSPSQGRGNTIYF. CDR3 DNA (partial): TGCGCCAGCAGCCCGTCACAGGGAAGGGGAAACACC.

Comment on this clone: The missing CDR3 end, 3 residues past where the read stops, is filled in from the germline J gene. The chain has TRBV5-6 and TRBJ2-3; 7 positions agree with TRBD1. The ends lost 5 bases at V and 3 bases at J; junction bases unmatched: 9. Germline V CDR1 and CDR2: SGHDT, YYEEEE. This CDR3 contains 15 residues. The sequenced CDR3 bases are TGTGCCAGCAGAAACCGACAGGGCTGGACAGATACG. It translates to CASRNRQGWTDT. The CDR3 in full is CASRNRQGWTDTQYF.

CDR3 DNA, as far as it was read: TGTGCCAGTAGTACGCGGATTGTTTGGAACACTGAA. The encoded protein is CASSTRIVWNTE. The whole CDR3 is CASSTRIVWNTEAFF. The chain couples TRBV19 to TRBJ1-1; no firm D call. Coverage ceases 3 residues before the CDR3 finishes, and the germline J gene fills in the end. The CDR3 extends over 15 amino acids. V lost 4 bases, J lost 1 base, and 13 bases lay in between. CDR1 and CDR2 (germline): LNHDA, SQIVND (reference sequence).

As for this clone: The missing CDR3 end, 3 residues past where the read stops, is filled in from the germline J gene. This sequence joins TRBV7-9 and TRBJ2-3; D remains ambiguous. CDR1 is SEHNR, CDR2 FQNEAQ, per germline (reference sequence). Trimming pared 3 bases from V and 2 bases from J, leaving 9 bases between. This CDR3 spans 14 amino acids. The CDR3 bases that were read are TGTGCCAGCAGCTTGTCTGGCCCCACAGATACG. This codes for CASSLSGPTDT. The whole CDR3 region reads CASSLSGPTDTQYF.

Remarks on this clone: The observed sequence ends 3 residues before the CDR3 terminus, with the missing tail filled in from the germline J gene. The chain employs TRBV2 and TRBJ2-7, with D unclear. The germline V gene encodes CDR1 SNHLY and CDR2 FYNNEI. The length of the CDR3 is 16 residues. With 5 bases removed from V and 4 bases from J, the gap between germline ends came to 21 bases. The CDR3 loop reads CASSNGTARRYYEQYF. CDR3 bases read: TGTGCCAGCAGTAACGGCACAGCCCGGCGATATTACGAG. The whole variable domain, filled in from reference TRBV2 and TRBJ2-7, reads EPEVTQTPSHQVTQMGQEVILRCVPISNHLYFYWYRQILGQKVEFLVSFYNNEISEKSEIFDDQFSVERPDGSNFTLKIRSTKLEDSAMYFCASSNGTARRYYEQYFGPGTRLTVT.

Note on this clone: The read ends 3 residues before the CDR3 terminus; that terminus is restored from the germline J gene. The chain couples TRBV7-9 to TRBJ2-2, with a tentative D call TRBD1 (5 bases). Germline CDR1 and CDR2: SEHNR and FQNEAQ (reference sequence). This CDR3 spans 15 amino acids. The V gene lost 5 bases and the J gene lost 0 bases, with 10 bases spanning the gap. CDR3 loop: CASSMTDANTGELFF. The CDR3 DNA, read in part, is TGTGCCAGCAGCATGACAGACGCGAACACCGGGGAG.

Of note for this clone: Read coverage stops 3 residues before the CDR3 terminus; the germline J gene supplies the remainder. This sequence joins TRBV10-1 and TRBJ2-3, with D perhaps TRBD2 (6 bases). V dropped 3 bases and J dropped 4 bases, with 8 bases sitting between them. Looked up from germline, CDR1 is WNHNN and CDR2 is SYGVQD (reference sequence). This CDR3 spans 13 amino acids. The CDR3: CASSDPGADTQYF. The sequenced part of the CDR3 DNA is TGCGCCAGCAGTGACCCGGGGGCAGATACG.

Details on this clone: The CDR3 is cut off 3 residues early in the read; its end comes from the germline J gene. The rearrangement uses TRBV7-2 and TRBJ2-4; 9 bases are shared with TRBD1. CDR3 size: 15 residues. Trimming cost V 3 bases and J 6 bases; bases outside gene matches: 6. The germline V gene has CDR1 SGHTA and CDR2 FQGNSA. The sequenced part of the CDR3 DNA is TGTGCCAGCAGCTTTGGGACAGGGAAGCCAAACATT. This gives the protein CASSFGTGKPNI. The whole CDR3 region reads CASSFGTGKPNIQYF.

With regard to this clone: Read coverage stops 3 residues before the CDR3 terminus; the germline J gene supplies the remainder. The chain combines TRBV30 with TRBJ2-7; D remains unclear. The CDR3 extends over 15 amino acids. The germline V and J ends were trimmed by 4 bases and 0 bases, with 16 bases remaining between them. CDR1 is GTSNPN and CDR2 is SVGIG in the germline V gene (reference sequence). This CDR3 reads CAWKSLLGVSYEQYF. CDR3 DNA (partial): TGTGCCTGGAAATCCCTCCTAGGCGTCTCCTACGAG.

A remark on this clone: The sequenced fragment ends 3 residues before the CDR3 boundary, so the rest is inferred from the germline J gene. This rearrangement joins TRBV6-2 or TRBV6-3 to TRBJ2-7; 7 nucleotides agree with TRBD1. This CDR3 contains 15 residues. Unmatched junction bases numbered 8, after V lost 4 bases and J lost 2 bases. Germline V CDR1 and CDR2: MNHEY, SVGEGT. This chain's CDR3 is CASSSQGSRAYEQYF. Incomplete CDR3 DNA: TGTGCCAGCAGTTCACAGGGGAGCAGGGCCTACGAG.

On this clone: The read comes to an end 3 residues before the CDR3 does, leaving the germline J gene to fill in the end. The J gene is TRBJ1-4, the V gene TRBV7-2; D unclear. The ends were cut back, 5 bases at V and 5 bases at J, with 12 bases in the middle. Germline V gene data show CDR1 as SGHTA and CDR2 as FQGNSA. There are 14 residues in the CDR3. CDR3 loop: CASSTRAPNEKLFF. The sequenced part of the CDR3 DNA is TGTGCCAGCAGCACCCGAGCCCCGAATGAAAAA.